The subject of this entry is one T cell receptor (beta chain). Researchers tagged individual cDNA molecules with unique molecular identifiers. TCRdb itself ran the 5' RACE reads through MiXCR, one entry per CDR3 protein. The table has about 60,000 distinct CDR3 sequences, 8% to 9% seen once. The sample belongs to a study of early T cells in non-severe SARS-CoV-2 infection. About the study: From unsorted whole blood, bulk RNA was sequenced, and the chains remained unpaired.

Sequencing input: whole blood. This TCR derives from an adult who was a healthcare worker with PCR-confirmed SARS-CoV-2 infection or an uninfected control (not recorded which).

The CDR3 bases are TGTGCCAGCAGCGCTAGCGGGAGCGAGACCCAGTACTTC. Protein sequence: CASSASGSETQYF. The chain has TRBV9 and TRBJ2-5; 10 nucleotides align to TRBD2. Germline CDR1 SGDLS, CDR2 YYNGEE. V shed 3 bases and J 5 bases; nucleotides not matched to a gene: 1. This CDR3 is 13 amino acids long.